The 16 T cell receptor beta chains in this list originate from one sample, sequenced in a study of blood T cell repertoires in COVID-19. TCRdb's copy holds only in-frame clones and misses some; the assay was immunoSEQ multiplex PCR. This sample has about 170,000 clones, with 82% found just once. The source material was peripheral blood. The receptors derive from a woman aged 40-49 years with COVID-19, enrolled during active disease.

The chain recombines TRBV5-6 with TRBJ1-2, with 10 bases that match TRBD1. V lost 4 bases to trimming and J lost 8 bases; unmatched junction nucleotides: 2. Germline V lookup: CDR1 SGHDT, CDR2 YYEEEE. CDR3 length equals 12 residues. In DNA, the CDR3 is TGTGCCAGCAGCGACAGGGGGCACGGCTACACCTTC. It codes for CASSDRGHGYTF. Full variable domain (missing parts from reference TRBV5-6 and TRBJ1-2): DAGVTQSPTHLIKTRGQQVTLRCSPKSGHDTVSWYQQALGQGPQFIFQYYEEEERQRGNFPDRFSGHQFPNYSSELNVNALLLGDSALYLCASSDRGHGYTFGSGTRLTVV.

The rearrangement links TRBV3-1 (or the pseudogene TRBV3-2) to TRBJ2-7; D may be TRBD1 (5 bases). V gave up 6 bases and J gave up 5 bases, with 14 bases separating them. In germline, CDR1 is LGHDT, CDR2 YNNKEL (reference sequence). This CDR3 spans 13 amino acids. Here the CDR3 DNA reads TGTGCCAGCAGTCACTCAGGGTTCCACGAGCAGTACTTC. Residues: CASSHSGFHEQYF.

This chain uses TRBV28 with TRBJ1-2; the D gene is possibly TRBD1 (6 bases). CDR1 is MDHEN and CDR2 is SYDVKM in the germline V gene. This CDR3 region has 12 residues. Trimming removed 8 bases from V and 5 bases from J, with 12 bases in between. The CDR3 DNA sequence: TGTGCCAGCCGAGGGGGGGGATATGGCTACACCTTC. Protein sequence: CASRGGGYGYTF.

This rearrangement joins TRBV3-1 (or the pseudogene TRBV3-2) to TRBJ1-1; D might be TRBD1 (5 bases). V was pared by 0 bases and J by 11 bases, with 13 bases between. Germline CDR1 is LGHDT and CDR2 is YNNKEL (reference sequence). The CDR3 has 13 residues. The CDR3 nucleotides read TGTGCCAGCAGCCAAGAATCATCAGACAGTGCTTTCTTT. Its translation: CASSQESSDSAFF.

V usage is TRBV5-6 and J usage is TRBJ1-1; TRBD1 matches at 8 bases. The J segment lost 4 bases and the V segment lost 0 bases, leaving 5 bases of the junction unmatched. Per the germline V gene, CDR1 is SGHDT and CDR2 is YYEEEE. The CDR3 is 15 amino acids. Written as DNA, the CDR3 is TGTGCCAGCAGCTTGGCAGGGGGCGCGGGCACTGAAGCTTTCTTT. The encoded protein is CASSLAGGAGTEAFF.

This sequence joins TRBV7-9 and TRBJ1-4; tentative D call: TRBD1 (6 bases). CDR1 and CDR2 from the germline V gene are SEHNR and FQNEAQ (reference sequence). The CDR3 sequence is 13 residues long. Trimming left V 3 bases short and J 10 bases short, with 12 bases between. The CDR3 loop reads CASSFEGVGKLFF. CDR3 sequence (DNA): TGTGCCAGCAGCTTCGAGGGGGTGGGAAAACTGTTTTTT. Variable domain in full (rest from reference TRBV7-9 and TRBJ1-4): DTGVSQNPRHKITKRGQNVTFRCDPISEHNRLYWYRQTLGQGPEFLTYFQNEAQLEKSRLLSDRFSAERPKGSFSTLEIQRTEQGDSAMYLCASSFEGVGKLFFGSGTQLSVL.

This chain connects TRBV4-1 to TRBJ2-7, with 8 bases aligning to TRBD1. The CDR3 sequence is 15 residues long. Trimming took 0 bases from V and 6 from J; bases not matched to a gene: 7. Per germline, CDR1 MGHRA and CDR2 YSYEKL. DNA of the CDR3: TGCGCCAGCAGCCAAGAGACAGGGGTTTATTTCGAGCAGTACTTC. Translation gives CASSQETGVYFEQYF.

The rearrangement joins TRBV19 to TRBJ1-2; 9 bases align to TRBD1. V shed 8 bases, J shed 4 bases, and the junction held 11 bases outside the gene matches. This CDR3 has 15 residues. CDR1 LNHDA and CDR2 SQIVND come from the germline V gene (reference sequence). CDR3: CASVNRGRGFYGYTF. The CDR3 bases are TGTGCCAGTGTGAACAGGGGGCGCGGATTCTATGGCTACACCTTC.

This clone showed up just once. The chain carries TRBV4-1 and TRBJ1-5; tentative D call: TRBD1 (5 bases). CDR1 and CDR2 (germline): MGHRA, YSYEKL. This CDR3 is 15 amino acids long. Trimming removed 4 bases from V and 4 bases from J, with 14 bases in between. CDR3 sequence reads: CASSPTPRGNQPQHF. The CDR3 nucleotides are TGCGCCAGCAGCCCCACCCCCCGGGGGAATCAGCCCCAGCATTTT.

The CDR3 sequence: CASKPAPKWSSGEQFF. CDR3 DNA sequence: TGTGCCAGTAAACCAGCTCCCAAATGGAGTTCGGGGGAGCAGTTCTTC. The gene calls are TRBV27 and TRBJ2-1; D perhaps matches TRBD2 (5 bases). This CDR3 has 16 residues. Trimming took 9 bases from V and 10 from J, leaving 28 bases between them. Germline lookup yields CDR1 MNHEY and CDR2 SMNVEV (reference sequence).

Note on this clone: Additional DNA sequences in this sample encode the identical CDR3. The CDR3 sequence is CASSPGTSETQYF. As DNA, the CDR3 is TGTGCCAGCTCACCAGGGACATCGGAGACCCAGTACTTC. The chain employs TRBV18 and TRBJ2-5; D perhaps matches TRBD1 (6 bases). The CDR3 contains 13 residues. V dropped 2 bases and J dropped 5 bases, with 9 bases sitting between them. Germline lookup yields CDR1 KGHSH and CDR2 LQKENI.

The rearrangement uses TRBV7-9 and TRBJ2-1; TRBD1 might be the D (6 bases). From germline, CDR1 is SEHNR and CDR2 FQNEAQ (reference sequence). Trimming left V 5 bases short and J 2 bases short, with 13 bases between. This CDR3 spans 15 amino acids. CDR3 region: CASSPGTQTYNEQFF. DNA of the CDR3: TGTGCCAGCAGCCCCGGGACACAAACCTACAATGAGCAGTTCTTC.

This chain links TRBV2 with TRBJ2-1; D might be TRBD2 (7 bases). The CDR3 spans 17 residues. Germline CDR1 and CDR2: SNHLY and FYNNEI. V lost 0 bases to trimming and J lost 2 bases, with 14 bases between them. CDR3 loop: CASSEALRGGAYNEQFF. The CDR3 DNA reads as TGTGCCAGCAGTGAAGCGCTTCGAGGGGGGGCCTACAATGAGCAGTTCTTC. Based on the CDR3 plus reference TRBV2 and TRBJ2-1, the full variable domain is EPEVTQTPSHQVTQMGQEVILRCVPISNHLYFYWYRQILGQKVEFLVSFYNNEISEKSEIFDDQFSVERPDGSNFTLKIRSTKLEDSAMYFCASSEALRGGAYNEQFFGPGTRLTVL.

This clone came up once. In DNA, the CDR3 is TGTGCCAGCAGCCAAGATGCGCTAGCGGGCGGGAGTAGCACAGATACGCAGTATTTT. It yields the protein CASSQDALAGGSSTDTQYF. The chain is built from TRBV3-1 (or the pseudogene TRBV3-2) and TRBJ2-3, with TRBD2 matching over 8 bases. CDR3 length: 19 amino acids. Germline loops: CDR1 LGHDT, CDR2 YNNKEL (reference sequence). V was clipped by 0 bases and J by 0 bases; unmatched bases: 11.

This chain joins TRBV27 and TRBJ1-1, with unresolved D. CDR3 length: 14 amino acids. Trimming pared 3 bases from V and 5 bases from J, leaving 13 bases between. Germline V lookup: CDR1 MNHEY, CDR2 SMNVEV (reference sequence). CDR3 region: CASSFVEGHTEAFF. The CDR3 DNA follows: TGTGCCAGCAGTTTTGTCGAGGGCCATACTGAAGCTTTCTTT.

V and J are TRBV30 and TRBJ2-2; 7 bases are a match to TRBD2. The CDR3 has 14 amino acids. Germline V gene lookup returns CDR1 GTSNPN and CDR2 SVGIG (reference sequence). The V segment lost 5 bases and the J segment 5 bases; nucleotides outside the gene matches: 8. The CDR3 DNA is TGTGCCTGGGGAGGTAGGGAGGGGACCGGGGAGCTGTTTTTT. It codes for CAWGGREGTGELFF.